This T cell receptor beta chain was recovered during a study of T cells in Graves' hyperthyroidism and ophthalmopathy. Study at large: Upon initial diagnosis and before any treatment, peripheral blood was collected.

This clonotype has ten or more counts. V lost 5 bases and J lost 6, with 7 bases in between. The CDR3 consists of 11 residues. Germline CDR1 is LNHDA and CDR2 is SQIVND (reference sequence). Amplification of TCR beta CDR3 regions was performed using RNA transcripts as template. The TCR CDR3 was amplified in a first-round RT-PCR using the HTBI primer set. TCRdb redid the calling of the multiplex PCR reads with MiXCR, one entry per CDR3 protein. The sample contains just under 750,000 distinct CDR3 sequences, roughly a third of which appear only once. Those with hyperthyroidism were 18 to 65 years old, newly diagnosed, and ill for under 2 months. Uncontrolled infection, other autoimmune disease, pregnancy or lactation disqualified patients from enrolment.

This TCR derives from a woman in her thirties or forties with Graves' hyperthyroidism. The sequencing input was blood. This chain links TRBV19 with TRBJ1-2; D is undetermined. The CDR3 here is CASSASNGYTF. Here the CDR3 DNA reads TGTGCCAGTAGTGCCTCCAATGGCTACACCTTC. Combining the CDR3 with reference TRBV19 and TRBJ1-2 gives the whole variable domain DGGITQSPKYLFRKEGQNVTLSCEQNLNHDAMYWYRQDPGQGLRLIYYSQIVNDFQKGDIAEGYSVSREKKESFPLTVTSAQKNPTAFYLCASSASNGYTFGSGTRLTVV.